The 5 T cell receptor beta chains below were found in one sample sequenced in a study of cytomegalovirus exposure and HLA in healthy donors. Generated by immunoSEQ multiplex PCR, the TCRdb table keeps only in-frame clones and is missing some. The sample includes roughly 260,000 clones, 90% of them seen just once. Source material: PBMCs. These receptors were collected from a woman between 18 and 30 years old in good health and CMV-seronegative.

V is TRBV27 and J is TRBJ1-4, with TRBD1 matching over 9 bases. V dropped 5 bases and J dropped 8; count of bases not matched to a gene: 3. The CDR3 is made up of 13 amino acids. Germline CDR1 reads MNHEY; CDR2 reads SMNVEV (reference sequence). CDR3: CASSTGTGEKLFF. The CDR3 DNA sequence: TGTGCCAGCAGTACCGGGACAGGGGAAAAACTGTTTTTT. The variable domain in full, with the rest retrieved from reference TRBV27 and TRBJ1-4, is EAQVTQNPRYLITVTGKKLTVTCSQNMNHEYMSWYRQDPGLGLRQIYYSMNVEVTDKGDVPEGYKVSRKEKRNFPLILESPSPNQTSLYFCASSTGTGEKLFFGSGTQLSVL.

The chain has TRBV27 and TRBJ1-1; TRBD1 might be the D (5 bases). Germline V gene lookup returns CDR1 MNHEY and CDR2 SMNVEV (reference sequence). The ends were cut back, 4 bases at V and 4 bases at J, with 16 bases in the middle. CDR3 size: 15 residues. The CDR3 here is CASSSGTYRGTEAFF. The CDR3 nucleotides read TGTGCCAGCAGTTCCGGGACTTATCGGGGCACTGAAGCTTTCTTT.

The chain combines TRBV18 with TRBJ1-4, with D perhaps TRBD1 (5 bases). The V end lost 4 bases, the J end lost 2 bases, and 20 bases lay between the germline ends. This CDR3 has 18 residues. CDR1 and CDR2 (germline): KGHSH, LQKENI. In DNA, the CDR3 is TGTGCCAGCTCACAAGGACACTTTTCGGAGACGACTAATGAAAAACTGTTTTTT. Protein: CASSQGHFSETTNEKLFF.

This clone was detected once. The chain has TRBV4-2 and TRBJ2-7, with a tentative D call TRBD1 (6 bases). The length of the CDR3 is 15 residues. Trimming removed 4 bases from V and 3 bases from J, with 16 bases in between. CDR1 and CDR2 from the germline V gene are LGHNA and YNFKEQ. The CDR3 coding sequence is TGTGCCAGCAGCCTCCCTGGGGGCGTCAACTACGAGCAGTACGTC. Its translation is CASSLPGGVNYEQYV.

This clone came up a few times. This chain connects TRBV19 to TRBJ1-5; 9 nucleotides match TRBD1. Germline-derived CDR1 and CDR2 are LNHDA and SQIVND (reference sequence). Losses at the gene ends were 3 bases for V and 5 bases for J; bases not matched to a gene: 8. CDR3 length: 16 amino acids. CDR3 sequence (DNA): TGTGCCAGTAGTATGCAAGGGACAGGGTTCGATCAGCCCCAGCATTTT. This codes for CASSMQGTGFDQPQHF.